This TCR beta chain is from a study of Ad26.COV2.S vaccination and SARS-CoV-2 variants. Across the study: Once, or twice with 56 days between doses, Ad26.COV2.S was given intramuscularly. Whole-study findings and limits: Breadth measured for non-spike TCRs was similar across vaccine and placebo recipients.

This CDR3 contains 14 residues. The V gene lost 1 base and the J gene lost 1 base, with 8 bases spanning the gap. CDR1 and CDR2 (germline): MGHRA, YSYEKL. This table comes from immunoSEQ multiplex PCR, and its TCRdb copy is limited to in-frame clones, with some not included. The top ten hold roughly 3.9% of the sample, which has over 400,000 clones, roughly 87% seen once. As to treatment: about 20 received Ad26.COV2.S at low or high dose, single or two shots; 5 received placebo; per-sample allocation not given. Day 63 after the first vaccine or placebo injection was the time point for sampling. Concerning this clone itself: No antigen is known for it.

Sequencing was performed on peripheral blood, taken in a trial of Ad26.COV2.S vaccine versus placebo. This TCR came from a person aged 18-60 years who received the Ad26.COV2.S COVID-19 vaccine or a placebo. The V call is TRBV4-1, the J call TRBJ2-7, with TRBD1 as a possible D gene (6 bases). CDR3 coding DNA: TGCGCCAGCAGCCAAGTCCAGGGGTCCTACGAGCAGTACTTC. Its translation is CASSQVQGSYEQYF.